What follows is one T cell receptor beta chain and its context. Its antigen remains unknown. This CDR3 comprises 16 residues. Germline values: CDR1 MGHRA, CDR2 YSYEKL. This sample stems from a study of monozygotic twins with inflammatory bowel disease. Study-level points and caveats: Different T cell subtypes could not be distinguished. Twins with IBD were found to have lower TCRbeta diversity (inverse Simpson) than healthy co-twins.

UMIs were attached via template switching, each with a 6-nucleotide sample barcode. Reprocessing the 5' RACE reads, TCRdb reports a single entry for every CDR3 protein and omits DNA. The sample data list around 450,000 distinct CDR3 sequences. This TCR derives from a human donor with ulcerative colitis or Crohn's disease, or a healthy co-twin of an affected twin (not recorded which). The chain joins TRBV4-1 to TRBJ2-7; the D call of TRBD1 rests on TCRdb alone, since no DNA is present to check it. Material for sequencing was blood. The CDR3 sequence: CASSQVFMSNSYEQYF.